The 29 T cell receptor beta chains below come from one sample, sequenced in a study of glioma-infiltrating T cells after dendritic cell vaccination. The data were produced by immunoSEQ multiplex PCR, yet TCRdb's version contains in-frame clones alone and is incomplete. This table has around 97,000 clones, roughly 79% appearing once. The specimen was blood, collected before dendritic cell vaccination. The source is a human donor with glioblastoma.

For the CDR3, the DNA is TGTGCCAGCAGCTTAGGCCAGCGAAAAGGTGAAAAACTGTTTTTT. Translating it yields CASSLGQRKGEKLFF. The V and J genes are TRBV5-6 and TRBJ1-4, with D unresolved. The ends were cut back, 2 bases at V and 7 bases at J, with 15 bases in the middle. The CDR3 is 15 residues long. Germline V gene sequence: CDR1 SGHDT, CDR2 YYEEEE.

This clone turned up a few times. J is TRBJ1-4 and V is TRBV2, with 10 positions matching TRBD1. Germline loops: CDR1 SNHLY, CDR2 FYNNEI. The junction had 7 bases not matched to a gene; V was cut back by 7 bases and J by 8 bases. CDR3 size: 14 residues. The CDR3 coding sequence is TGTGCCAGCATAATCCCGGGACAGGGGGAAAAACTGTTTTTT. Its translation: CASIIPGQGEKLFF.

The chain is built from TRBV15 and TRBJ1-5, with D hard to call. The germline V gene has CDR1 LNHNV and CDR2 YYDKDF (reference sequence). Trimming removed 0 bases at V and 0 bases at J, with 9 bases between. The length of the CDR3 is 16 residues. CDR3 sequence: CATSRDRSYSNQPQHF. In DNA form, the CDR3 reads TGTGCCACCAGCAGAGATCGCAGTTATAGCAATCAGCCCCAGCATTTT.

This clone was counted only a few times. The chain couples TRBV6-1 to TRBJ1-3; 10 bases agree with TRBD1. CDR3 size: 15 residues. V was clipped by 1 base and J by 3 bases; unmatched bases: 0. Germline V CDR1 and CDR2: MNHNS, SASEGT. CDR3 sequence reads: CASSEGTGGGNTIYF. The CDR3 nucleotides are TGTGCCAGCAGTGAAGGGACAGGGGGTGGAAACACCATATATTTT.

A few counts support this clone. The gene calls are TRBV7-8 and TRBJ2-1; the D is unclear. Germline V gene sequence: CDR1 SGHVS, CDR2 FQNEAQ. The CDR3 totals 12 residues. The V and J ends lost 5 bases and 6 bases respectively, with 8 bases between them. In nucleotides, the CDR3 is TGTGCCAGCAGCCTGAACATCAATGAGCAGTTCTTC. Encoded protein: CASSLNINEQFF.

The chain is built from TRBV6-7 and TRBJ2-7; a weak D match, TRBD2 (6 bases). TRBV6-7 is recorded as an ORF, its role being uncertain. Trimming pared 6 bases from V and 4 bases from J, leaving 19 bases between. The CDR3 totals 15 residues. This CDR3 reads CASRGSGESSYEQYF. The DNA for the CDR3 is TGTGCCAGCAGGGGTTCGGGGGAATCTTCATACGAGCAGTACTTC.

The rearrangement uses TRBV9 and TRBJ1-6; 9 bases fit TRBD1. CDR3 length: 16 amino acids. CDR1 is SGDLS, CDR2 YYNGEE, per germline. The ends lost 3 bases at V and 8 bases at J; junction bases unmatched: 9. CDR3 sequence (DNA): TGTGCCAGCAGCGCCCAGATGGGGACAGGGTATTCACCCCTCCACTTT. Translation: CASSAQMGTGYSPLHF.

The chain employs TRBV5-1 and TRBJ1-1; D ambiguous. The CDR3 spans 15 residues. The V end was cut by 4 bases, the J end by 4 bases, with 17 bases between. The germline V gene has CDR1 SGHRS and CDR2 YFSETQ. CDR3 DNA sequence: TGCGCCAGCAGCACCTCACTCCTCGAGGGCACTGAAGCTTTCTTT. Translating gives CASSTSLLEGTEAFF.

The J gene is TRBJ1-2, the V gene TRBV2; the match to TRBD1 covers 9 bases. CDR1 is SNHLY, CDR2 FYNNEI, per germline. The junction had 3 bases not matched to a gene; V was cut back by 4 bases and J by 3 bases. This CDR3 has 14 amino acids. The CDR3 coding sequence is TGTGCCAGCAGTGGTACAGGGGGCTACTATGGCTACACCTTC. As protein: CASSGTGGYYGYTF. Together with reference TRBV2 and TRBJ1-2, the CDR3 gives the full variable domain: EPEVTQTPSHQVTQMGQEVILRCVPISNHLYFYWYRQILGQKVEFLVSFYNNEISEKSEIFDDQFSVERPDGSNFTLKIRSTKLEDSAMYFCASSGTGGYYGYTFGSGTRLTVV.

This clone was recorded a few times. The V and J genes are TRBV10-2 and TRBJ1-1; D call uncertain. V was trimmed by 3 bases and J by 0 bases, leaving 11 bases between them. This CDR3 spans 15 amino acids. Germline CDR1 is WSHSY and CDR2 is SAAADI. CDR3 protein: CASSDVLRLNTEAFF. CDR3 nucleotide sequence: TGCGCCAGCAGTGATGTACTGAGGCTGAACACTGAAGCTTTCTTT.

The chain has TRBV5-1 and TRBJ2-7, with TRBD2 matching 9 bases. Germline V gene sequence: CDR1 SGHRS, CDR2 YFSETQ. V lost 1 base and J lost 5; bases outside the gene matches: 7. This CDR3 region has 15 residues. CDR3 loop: CASSLLGGGADEQYF. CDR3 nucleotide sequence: TGCGCCAGCAGCTTGCTGGGCGGGGGGGCTGACGAGCAGTACTTC.

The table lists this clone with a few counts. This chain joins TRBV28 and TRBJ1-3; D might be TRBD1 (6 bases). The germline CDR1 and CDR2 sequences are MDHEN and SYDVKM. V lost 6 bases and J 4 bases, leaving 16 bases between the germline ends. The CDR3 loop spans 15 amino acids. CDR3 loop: CASSPRQAGGNTIYF. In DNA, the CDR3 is TGTGCCAGCAGCCCCAGACAGGCAGGCGGAAACACCATATATTTT.

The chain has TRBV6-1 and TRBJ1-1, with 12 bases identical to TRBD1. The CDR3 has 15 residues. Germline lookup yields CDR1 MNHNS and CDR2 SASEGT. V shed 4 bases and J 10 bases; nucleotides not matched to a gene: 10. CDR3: CASSGPGQGARGAFF. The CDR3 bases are TGTGCCAGCAGTGGGCCGGGACAGGGGGCGCGAGGAGCTTTCTTT.

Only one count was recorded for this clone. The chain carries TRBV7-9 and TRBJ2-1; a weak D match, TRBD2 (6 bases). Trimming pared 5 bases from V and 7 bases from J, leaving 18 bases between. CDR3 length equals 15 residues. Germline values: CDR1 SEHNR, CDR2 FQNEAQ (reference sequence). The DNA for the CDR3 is TGTGCCAGCAGCGAACCGGGACTCATCACGAATGAGCAGTTCTTC. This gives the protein CASSEPGLITNEQFF.

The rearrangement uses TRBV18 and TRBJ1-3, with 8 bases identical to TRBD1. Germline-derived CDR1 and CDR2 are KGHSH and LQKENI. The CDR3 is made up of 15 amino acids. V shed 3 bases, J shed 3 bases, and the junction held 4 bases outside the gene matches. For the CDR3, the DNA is TGTGCCAGCTCACCCCAGACAGGGGTTGGAAACACCATATATTTT. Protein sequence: CASSPQTGVGNTIYF.

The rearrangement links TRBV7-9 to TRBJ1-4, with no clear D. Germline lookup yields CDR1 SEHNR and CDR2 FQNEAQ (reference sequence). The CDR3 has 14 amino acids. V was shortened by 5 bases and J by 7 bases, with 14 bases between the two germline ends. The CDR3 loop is CASSPRGFPEKLFF. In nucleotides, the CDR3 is TGTGCCAGCAGCCCCCGCGGGTTTCCTGAAAAACTGTTTTTT. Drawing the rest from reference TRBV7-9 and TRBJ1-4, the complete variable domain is DTGVSQNPRHKITKRGQNVTFRCDPISEHNRLYWYRQTLGQGPEFLTYFQNEAQLEKSRLLSDRFSAERPKGSFSTLEIQRTEQGDSAMYLCASSPRGFPEKLFFGSGTQLSVL.

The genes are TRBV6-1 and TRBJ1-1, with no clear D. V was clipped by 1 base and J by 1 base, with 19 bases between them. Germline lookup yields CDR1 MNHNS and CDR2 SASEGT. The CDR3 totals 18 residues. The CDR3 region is CASSEGQALSYRNTEAFF. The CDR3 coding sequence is TGTGCCAGCAGTGAAGGCCAGGCCCTCTCCTATAGGAACACTGAAGCTTTCTTT.

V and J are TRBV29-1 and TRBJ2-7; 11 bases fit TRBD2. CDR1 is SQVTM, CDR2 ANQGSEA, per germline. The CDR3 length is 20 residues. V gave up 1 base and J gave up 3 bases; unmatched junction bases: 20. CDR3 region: CSVEAINWDITSGGYYEQYF. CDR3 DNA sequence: TGCAGCGTTGAAGCGATAAATTGGGACATAACTAGCGGGGGCTACTACGAGCAGTACTTC.

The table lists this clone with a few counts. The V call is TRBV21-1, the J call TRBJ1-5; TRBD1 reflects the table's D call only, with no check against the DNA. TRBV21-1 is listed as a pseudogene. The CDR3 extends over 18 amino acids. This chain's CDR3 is CASSTRINRVSFLQPQHF. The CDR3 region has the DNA TGTGCCAGCAGCACTAGGATTAACAGGGTGTCGTTTCTCCAGCCCCAGCATTTT.

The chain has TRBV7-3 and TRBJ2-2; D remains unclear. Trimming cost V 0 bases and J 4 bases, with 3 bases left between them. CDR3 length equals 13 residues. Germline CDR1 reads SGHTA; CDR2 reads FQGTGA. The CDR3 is CASSLTGTGELFF. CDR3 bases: TGTGCCAGCAGCTTAACCGGCACCGGGGAGCTGTTTTTT. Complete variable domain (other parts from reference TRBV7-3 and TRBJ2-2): GAGVSQTPSNKVTEKGKYVELRCDPISGHTALYWYRQSLGQGPEFLIYFQGTGAADDSGLPNDRFFAVRPEGSVSTLKIQRTERGDSAVYLCASSLTGTGELFFGEGSRLTVL.

The CDR3 region is CASSPDRYAYEQYF. In nucleotides, the CDR3 is TGCGCCAGCAGCCCTGACAGATATGCCTACGAGCAGTACTTC. This sequence joins TRBV5-1 and TRBJ2-7, with D tentatively TRBD1 (5 bases). The V end lost 4 bases, the J end lost 2 bases, and 13 bases lay between the germline ends. The CDR3 is 14 amino acids. Germline CDR1 is SGHRS and CDR2 is YFSETQ.

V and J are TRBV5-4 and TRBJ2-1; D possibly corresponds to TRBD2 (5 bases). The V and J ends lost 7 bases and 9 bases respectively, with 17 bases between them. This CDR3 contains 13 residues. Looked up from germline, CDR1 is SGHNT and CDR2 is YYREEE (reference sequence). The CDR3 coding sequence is TGTGCCAGCCATACCCTAGGGAGCTTTGAGCAGTTCTTC. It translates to CASHTLGSFEQFF.

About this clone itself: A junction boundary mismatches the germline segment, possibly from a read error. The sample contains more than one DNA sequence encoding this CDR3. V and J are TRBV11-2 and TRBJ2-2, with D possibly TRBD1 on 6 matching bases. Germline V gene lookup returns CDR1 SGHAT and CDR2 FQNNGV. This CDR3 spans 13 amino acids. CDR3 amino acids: CASRTGNTGELFF. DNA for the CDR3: TGTGCCAGCCGCACAGGGAACACTGGGGAGCTGTTTTTT. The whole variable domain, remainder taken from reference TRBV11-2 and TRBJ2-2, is EAGVAQSPRYKIIEKRQSVAFWCNPISGHATLYWYQQILGQGPKLLIQFQNNGVVDDSQLPKDRFSAERLKGVDSTLKIQPAKLEDSAVYLCASRTGNTGELFFGEGSRLTVL.

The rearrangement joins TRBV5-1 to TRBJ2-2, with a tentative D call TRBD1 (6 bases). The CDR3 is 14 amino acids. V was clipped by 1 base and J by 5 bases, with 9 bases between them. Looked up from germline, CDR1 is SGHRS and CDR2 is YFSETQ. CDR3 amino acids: CASSLRGTTGELFF. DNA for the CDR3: TGCGCCAGCAGCTTGAGGGGGACGACCGGGGAGCTGTTTTTT.

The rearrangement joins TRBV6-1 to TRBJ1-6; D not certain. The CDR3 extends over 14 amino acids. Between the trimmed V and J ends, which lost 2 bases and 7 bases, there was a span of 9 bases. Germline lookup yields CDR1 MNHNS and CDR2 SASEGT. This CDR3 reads CASSENPRNSPLHF. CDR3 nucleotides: TGTGCCAGCAGTGAAAACCCCAGAAATTCACCCCTCCACTTT.

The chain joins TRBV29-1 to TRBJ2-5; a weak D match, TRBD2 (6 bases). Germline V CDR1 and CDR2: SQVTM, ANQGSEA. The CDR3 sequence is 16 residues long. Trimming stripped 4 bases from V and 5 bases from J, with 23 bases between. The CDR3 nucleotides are TGCAGCGTTGTACCCAGTTTGATGATGGAGGGTGAGACCCAGTACTTC. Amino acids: CSVVPSLMMEGETQYF.

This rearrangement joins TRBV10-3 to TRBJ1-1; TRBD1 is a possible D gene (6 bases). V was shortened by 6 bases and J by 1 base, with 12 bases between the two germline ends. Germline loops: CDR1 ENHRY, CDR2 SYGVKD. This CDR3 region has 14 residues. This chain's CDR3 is CAIRNREWNTEAFF. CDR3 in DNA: TGTGCCATCAGAAACAGGGAATGGAACACTGAAGCTTTCTTT.

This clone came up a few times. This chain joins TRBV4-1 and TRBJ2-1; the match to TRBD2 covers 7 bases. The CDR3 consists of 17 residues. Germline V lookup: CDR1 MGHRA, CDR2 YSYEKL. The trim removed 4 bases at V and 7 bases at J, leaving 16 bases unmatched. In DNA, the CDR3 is TGCGCCAGCAGCCGCGGTGGGCTAGCGGCTTTGGGGAATGAGCAGTTCTTC. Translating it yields CASSRGGLAALGNEQFF.

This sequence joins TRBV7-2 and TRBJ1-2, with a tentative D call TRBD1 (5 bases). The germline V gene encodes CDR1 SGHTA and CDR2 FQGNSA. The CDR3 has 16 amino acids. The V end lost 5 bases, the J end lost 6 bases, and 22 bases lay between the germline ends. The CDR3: CASSTTTERIQNGYTF. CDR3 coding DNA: TGTGCCAGCAGCACTACGACAGAACGAATACAAAATGGCTACACCTTC.